Listed below are T cell receptor beta chains from one sample, sequenced in a study of CXCR3-negative and CXCR3-positive naive CD8 T cells. TCRdb reprocessed the 5' RACE reads and stores each CDR3 protein as one record, lacking DNA. Here the sample table reports more than 6,000 distinct CDR3 sequences. The sequenced material came from naive CXCR3- CD8+ T cells from blood. These TCRs come from a human donor in good health. Some clones in this sample may be carry-over from other donors' samples. CDR3s include the opening cysteine and the closing phenylalanine or tryptophan. Fields, in order: V gene, J gene, clone size, CDR3 protein. Expanded clones get a size class; other rows say once, few or many, or leave the size out.

V gene: TRBV5-1
J gene: TRBJ2-3
clone size: NA
CDR3 protein: CASSLVRYTDTQYF

V gene: TRBV29-1
J gene: TRBJ2-7
clone size: NA
CDR3 protein: CSVYGTGYEQYF

V gene: TRBV2
J gene: TRBJ1-5
clone size: NA
CDR3 protein: CASRGQGSNQPQHF

V gene: TRBV29-1
J gene: TRBJ2-7
clone size: medium-sized
CDR3 protein: CSVEDQGSYEQYF

V gene: TRBV12-3/TRBV12-4
J gene: TRBJ1-1
clone size: medium-sized
CDR3 protein: CASSLSQLNTEAFF

V gene: TRBV5-4
J gene: TRBJ1-1
clone size: NA
CDR3 protein: CASSVRGRQTEAFF

V gene: TRBV21-1
J gene: TRBJ2-7
clone size: NA
CDR3 protein: CASSMGRRGYEQYF

V gene: TRBV3-1
J gene: TRBJ1-1
clone size: medium-sized
CDR3 protein: CASSQVVRKNTEAFF

V gene: TRBV6-8
J gene: TRBJ2-7
clone size: NA
CDR3 protein: CASSLRQHGTPHEQYF

V gene: TRBV29-1
J gene: TRBJ2-4
clone size: NA
CDR3 protein: CSVVASGRGNIQYF

V gene: TRBV27
J gene: TRBJ1-1
clone size: medium-sized
CDR3 protein: CASSLYRPANTEAFF

V gene: TRBV2
J gene: TRBJ1-2
clone size: medium-sized
CDR3 protein: CASGGGTDNYGYTF

V gene: TRBV27
J gene: TRBJ1-1
clone size: medium-sized
CDR3 protein: CASSSYREDPEAFF

V gene: TRBV29-1
J gene: TRBJ2-7
clone size: NA
CDR3 protein: CSVVGAHNSYEQYF

V gene: TRBV7-2
J gene: TRBJ1-1
clone size: medium-sized
CDR3 protein: CASSSPGFSTEAFF

V gene: TRBV29-1
J gene: TRBJ2-3
clone size: medium-sized
CDR3 protein: CSVVLGSGGPDTQYF